The 21 T cell receptor beta chains reported below all come from one sample, sequenced in a study of blood T cell repertoires in COVID-19. Sequencing was performed with immunoSEQ multiplex PCR; in TCRdb, only in-frame clones are kept and a portion is missing. The sample carries 360,000 or so clones, approximately 91% recorded once. What was sequenced was PBMCs or T cells enriched from blood (not recorded which). These receptors all come from a woman between 25 and 40 years old who had been exposed to COVID-19.

The rearrangement joins TRBV14 to TRBJ1-1; 8 positions match TRBD1. This CDR3 region has 16 residues. J lost 3 bases, V lost 2 bases, and 8 bases had no gene match. In germline, CDR1 is SGHDN, CDR2 FVKESK. CDR3 amino acids: CASSQQDRALYTEAFF. DNA of the CDR3: TGTGCCAGCAGCCAACAGGACAGGGCGTTGTACACTGAAGCTTTCTTT.

This clone was seen just once. V usage is TRBV29-1 and J usage is TRBJ2-7; D is possibly TRBD1 (7 bases). CDR1 is SQVTM, CDR2 ANQGSEA, per germline. The CDR3 runs 15 residues. Trimming cost V 4 bases and J 0 bases, with 16 bases left between them. The CDR3 sequence: CSVVFWGDSSYEQYF. CDR3 coding DNA: TGCAGCGTTGTGTTTTGGGGGGACAGCTCCTACGAGCAGTACTTC.

The rearrangement links TRBV10-3 to TRBJ2-5, with 9 positions matching TRBD2. Germline V gene sequence: CDR1 ENHRY, CDR2 SYGVKD. V dropped 8 bases and J dropped 2; count of bases not matched to a gene: 6. The CDR3 loop spans 14 amino acids. The DNA of the CDR3 is TGTGCCATCGGGGCGGGAGGGACTCAAGAGACCCAGTACTTC. Protein sequence: CAIGAGGTQETQYF.

The chain combines TRBV19 with TRBJ1-2; 7 bases map to TRBD1. Germline V gives CDR1 LNHDA, CDR2 SQIVND (reference sequence). V lost 3 bases to trimming and J lost 4 bases; unmatched junction nucleotides: 17. This CDR3 has 18 residues. The CDR3 DNA follows: TGTGCCAGTAGTATCCAGAGGGACAGAGAAATTTTTAGCTATGGCTACACCTTC. This gives the protein CASSIQRDREIFSYGYTF.

The chain employs TRBV14 and TRBJ2-5, with D unresolved. Germline CDR1 reads SGHDN; CDR2 reads FVKESK. V lost 1 base and J lost 2, with 5 bases in between. The CDR3 runs 13 residues. The CDR3 DNA follows: TGTGCCAGCAGCCAAGGCAGACAAGAGACCCAGTACTTC. Translation gives CASSQGRQETQYF.

As regards this clone: Other DNA sequences from this sample encode an identical CDR3 as well. The genes are TRBV12-3 or TRBV12-4 and TRBJ1-1; D uncertain. The CDR3 covers 13 residues. Trimming stripped 3 bases from V and 1 base from J, with 6 bases between. The CDR3 loop reads CASSFRQNTEAFF. The CDR3 DNA is TGTGCCAGCAGTTTTAGACAGAACACTGAAGCTTTCTTT.

The CDR3 DNA is TGCAGCGTGGTGACAGCGAAGCACATGAACACTGAAGCTTTCTTT. It translates to CSVVTAKHMNTEAFF. This chain links TRBV29-1 with TRBJ1-1; D possibly corresponds to TRBD1 (5 bases). Looked up from germline, CDR1 is SQVTM and CDR2 is ANQGSEA. This CDR3 has 15 residues. Between the trimmed V and J ends, which lost 6 bases and 0 bases, there was a span of 17 bases.

The V and J genes are TRBV18 and TRBJ2-1; 15 positions match TRBD2. Trimming took 6 bases from V and 2 from J; bases not matched to a gene: 14. Germline CDR1 is KGHSH and CDR2 is LQKENI. This CDR3 comprises 20 residues. Here the CDR3 reads CASSPRTSGRAFGPYNEQFF. The CDR3 coding sequence is TGTGCCAGCTCTCCTCGGACTAGCGGGAGGGCCTTTGGACCCTACAATGAGCAGTTCTTC.

The rearrangement uses TRBV10-3 and TRBJ1-1, with 7 bases that match TRBD1. Trimming removed 5 bases from V and 1 base from J; junction bases left unmatched: 7. The CDR3 loop spans 15 amino acids. Germline V CDR1 and CDR2: ENHRY, SYGVKD. The CDR3 protein is CAISTPGQTNTEAFF. As DNA, the CDR3 is TGTGCCATCAGTACACCGGGACAGACGAACACTGAAGCTTTCTTT.

The chain combines TRBV5-5 with TRBJ1-1, with 8 bases lining up with TRBD1. The germline V gene has CDR1 SGHKS and CDR2 YYEKEE (reference sequence). V trimming: 4 bases; J trimming: 1 base; junction bases outside the gene matches: 6. The length of the CDR3 is 15 residues. CDR3 sequence: CASSPTGGRNTEAFF. CDR3 bases: TGTGCCAGCAGCCCTACAGGGGGACGGAACACTGAAGCTTTCTTT.

V gene TRBV28 combines with J gene TRBJ2-7; maybe TRBD1 (6 bases). V was trimmed by 2 bases and J by 1 base, leaving 12 bases between them. The CDR3 loop spans 15 amino acids. CDR1 is MDHEN and CDR2 is SYDVKM in the germline V gene. CDR3 sequence: CASSLVDRNSYEQYF. CDR3 nucleotide sequence: TGTGCCAGCAGTTTAGTCGACAGGAATTCCTACGAGCAGTACTTC.

The rearrangement uses TRBV9 and TRBJ2-7; TRBD1 agrees at 7 bases. The CDR3 totals 13 residues. The germline CDR1 and CDR2 sequences are SGDLS and YYNGEE. V shed 4 bases, J shed 6 bases, and the junction held 7 bases outside the gene matches. This chain's CDR3 is CASSPHSGGEQYF. CDR3 nucleotide sequence: TGTGCCAGCAGCCCCCATTCAGGGGGCGAGCAGTACTTC. Drawing the rest from reference TRBV9 and TRBJ2-7, the complete variable domain is DSGVTQTPKHLITATGQRVTLRCSPRSGDLSVYWYQQSLDQGLQFLIQYYNGEERAKGNILERFSAQQFPDLHSELNLSSLELGDSALYFCASSPHSGGEQYFGPGTRLTVT.

The CDR3 loop reads CASSLKPAGLSYEQYF. The CDR3 nucleotides are TGTGCCAGCAGCTTGAAGCCAGCGGGACTCTCCTACGAGCAGTACTTC. The chain joins TRBV5-4 to TRBJ2-7; TRBD2 aligns across 7 bases. Per the germline V gene, CDR1 is SGHNT and CDR2 is YYREEE (reference sequence). J was trimmed by 0 bases and V by 1 base; bases with no gene match: 7. The CDR3 length is 16 residues.

The chain uses TRBV28 and TRBJ2-1; D is perhaps TRBD2 (6 bases). V was pared by 2 bases and J by 5 bases, with 13 bases between. The germline CDR1 and CDR2 sequences are MDHEN and SYDVKM. This CDR3 has 15 residues. CDR3 sequence: CASSLEQTGDNEQFF. CDR3 nucleotide sequence: TGTGCCAGCAGTTTAGAGCAGACGGGAGACAATGAGCAGTTCTTC.

The chain recombines TRBV11-1 with TRBJ2-5, with D tentatively TRBD1 (6 bases). From germline, CDR1 is SGHAT and CDR2 FQDESV (reference sequence). Trimming removed 3 bases from V and 4 bases from J, with 9 bases in between. CDR3 length equals 13 residues. The CDR3 loop reads CASSFRGRETQYF. Written as DNA, the CDR3 is TGTGCCAGCAGCTTCAGGGGTCGAGAGACCCAGTACTTC.

This clone was found once. This chain joins TRBV19 and TRBJ1-1; D is uncertain. This CDR3 contains 14 residues. CDR1 and CDR2 (germline): LNHDA, SQIVND (reference sequence). Trimming pared 4 bases from V and 0 bases from J, leaving 9 bases between. The CDR3: CASSNRELNTEAFF. CDR3 DNA sequence: TGTGCCAGTAGTAACCGGGAGCTGAACACTGAAGCTTTCTTT.

The chain couples TRBV7-2 to TRBJ2-3, with 12 bases identical to TRBD2. CDR3 length equals 16 residues. CDR1 and CDR2 from the germline V gene are SGHTA and FQGNSA. J gave up 4 bases and V 1 base, and 3 bases lay outside the gene matches. The CDR3 sequence: CASSLVPSGRADTQYF. The CDR3 DNA follows: TGTGCCAGCAGCTTAGTCCCTAGCGGGAGGGCAGATACGCAGTATTTT.

This chain connects TRBV28 to TRBJ2-1, with D unclear. From germline, CDR1 is MDHEN and CDR2 SYDVKM. The V gene lost 4 bases and the J gene lost 0 bases, with 7 bases spanning the gap. The CDR3 length is 14 residues. The CDR3 nucleotides read TGTGCCAGCAGTTCGCCGGGCTCCTACAATGAGCAGTTCTTC. Translated: CASSSPGSYNEQFF.

This rearrangement joins TRBV9 to TRBJ2-1; possibly TRBD2 for D (7 bases). Germline V gene sequence: CDR1 SGDLS, CDR2 YYNGEE. This CDR3 is built from 15 residues. V was clipped by 4 bases and J by 3 bases, with 14 bases between them. CDR3 in DNA: TGTGCCAGCAGCCCCGCGGGGGACATCTACAATGAGCAGTTCTTC. Translation: CASSPAGDIYNEQFF.

The genes are TRBV10-3 and TRBJ2-5, with D perhaps TRBD2 (6 bases). The germline V gene encodes CDR1 ENHRY and CDR2 SYGVKD. This CDR3 has 14 residues. V gave up 3 bases and J gave up 1 base, with 9 bases separating them. The CDR3 DNA sequence: TGTGCCATCAGTGATGGCGGGACCCAAGAGACCCAGTACTTC. It encodes CAISDGGTQETQYF.

The chain recombines TRBV27 with TRBJ2-7, with 7 bases fitting TRBD1. J was trimmed by 3 bases and V by 5 bases; bases with no gene match: 4. Per the germline V gene, CDR1 is MNHEY and CDR2 is SMNVEV (reference sequence). The CDR3 extends over 13 amino acids. The CDR3, as DNA: TGTGCCAGCAGTATCTCAGGGGGCTACGAGCAGTACTTC. This translates into CASSISGGYEQYF.